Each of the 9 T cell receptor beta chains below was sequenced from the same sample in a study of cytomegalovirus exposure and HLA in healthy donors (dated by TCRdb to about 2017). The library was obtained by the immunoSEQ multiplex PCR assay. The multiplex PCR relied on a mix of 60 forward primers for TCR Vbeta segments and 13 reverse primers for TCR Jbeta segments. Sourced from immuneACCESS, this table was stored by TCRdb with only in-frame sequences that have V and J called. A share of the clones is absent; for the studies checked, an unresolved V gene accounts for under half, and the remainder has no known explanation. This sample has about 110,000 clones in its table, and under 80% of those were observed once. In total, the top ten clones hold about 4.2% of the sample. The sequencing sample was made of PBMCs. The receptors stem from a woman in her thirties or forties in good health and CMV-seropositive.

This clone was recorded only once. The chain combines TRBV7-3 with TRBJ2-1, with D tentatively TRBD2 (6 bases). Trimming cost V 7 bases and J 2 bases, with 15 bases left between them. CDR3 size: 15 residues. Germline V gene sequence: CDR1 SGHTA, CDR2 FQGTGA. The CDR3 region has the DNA TGTGCCAGCACCCAGGTCGGAGGGGCCTACAATGAGCAGTTCTTC. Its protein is CASTQVGGAYNEQFF. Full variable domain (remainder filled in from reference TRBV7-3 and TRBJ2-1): GAGVSQTPSNKVTEKGKYVELRCDPISGHTALYWYRQSLGQGPEFLIYFQGTGAADDSGLPNDRFFAVRPEGSVSTLKIQRTERGDSAVYLCASTQVGGAYNEQFFGPGTRLTVL.

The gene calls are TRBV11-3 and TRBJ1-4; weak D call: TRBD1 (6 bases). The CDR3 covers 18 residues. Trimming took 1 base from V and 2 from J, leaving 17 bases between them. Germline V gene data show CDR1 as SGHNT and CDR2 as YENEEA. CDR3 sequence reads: CASSLVNRVDWTNEKLFF. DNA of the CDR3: TGTGCCAGCAGCTTAGTCAACAGGGTAGACTGGACTAATGAAAAACTGTTTTTT.

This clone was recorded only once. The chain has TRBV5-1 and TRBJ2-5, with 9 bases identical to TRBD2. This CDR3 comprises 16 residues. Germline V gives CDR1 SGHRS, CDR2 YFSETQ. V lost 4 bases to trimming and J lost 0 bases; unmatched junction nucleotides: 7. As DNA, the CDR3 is TGCGCCAGCAGCCTCGATCTAGCGGGGAACCAAGAGACCCAGTACTTC. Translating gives CASSLDLAGNQETQYF.

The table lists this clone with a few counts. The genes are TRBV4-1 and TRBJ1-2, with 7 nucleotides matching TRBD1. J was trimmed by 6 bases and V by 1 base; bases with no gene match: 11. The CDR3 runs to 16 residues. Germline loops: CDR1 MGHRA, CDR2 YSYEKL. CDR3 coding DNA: TGCGCCAGCAGCCAAGCCCCCGGGACAGCAAGTAATGGCTACACCTTC. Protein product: CASSQAPGTASNGYTF.

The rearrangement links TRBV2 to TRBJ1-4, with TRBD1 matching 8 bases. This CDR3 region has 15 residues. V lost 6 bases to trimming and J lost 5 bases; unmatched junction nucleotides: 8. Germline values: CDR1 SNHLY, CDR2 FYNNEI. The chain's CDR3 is CASRLTGVANEKLFF. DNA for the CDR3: TGTGCCAGCAGGTTGACAGGGGTTGCGAATGAAAAACTGTTTTTT. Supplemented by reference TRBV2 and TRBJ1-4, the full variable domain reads EPEVTQTPSHQVTQMGQEVILRCVPISNHLYFYWYRQILGQKVEFLVSFYNNEISEKSEIFDDQFSVERPDGSNFTLKIRSTKLEDSAMYFCASRLTGVANEKLFFGSGTQLSVL.

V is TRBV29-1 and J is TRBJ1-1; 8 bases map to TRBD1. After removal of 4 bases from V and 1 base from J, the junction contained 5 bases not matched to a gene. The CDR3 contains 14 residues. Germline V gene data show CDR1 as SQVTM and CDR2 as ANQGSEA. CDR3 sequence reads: CSVAPTGANTEAFF. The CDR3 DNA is TGCAGCGTTGCCCCGACAGGGGCGAACACTGAAGCTTTCTTT.

The CDR3 region has the DNA TGCGCCAGCAGCGTACCACAGGGTTCAAATGAAAAACTGTTTTTT. Its translation is CASSVPQGSNEKLFF. The gene calls are TRBV5-1 and TRBJ1-4; D might be TRBD1 (6 bases). Trimming took off 4 bases at V and 5 bases at J, with 15 bases between the two ends. This CDR3 contains 15 residues. Germline CDR1 and CDR2: SGHRS and YFSETQ.

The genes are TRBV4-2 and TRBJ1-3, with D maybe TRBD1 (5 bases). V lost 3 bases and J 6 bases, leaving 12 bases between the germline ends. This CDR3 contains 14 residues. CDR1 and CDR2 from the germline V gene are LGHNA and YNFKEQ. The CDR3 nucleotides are TGTGCCAGCAGCCAGATTGACAGTACAAACACCATATATTTT. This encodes CASSQIDSTNTIYF.

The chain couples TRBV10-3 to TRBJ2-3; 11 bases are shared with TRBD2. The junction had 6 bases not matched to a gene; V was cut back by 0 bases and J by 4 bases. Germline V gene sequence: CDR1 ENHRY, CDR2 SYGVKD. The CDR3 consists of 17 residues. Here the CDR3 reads CAISESSTSGSSDTQYF. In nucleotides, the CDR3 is TGTGCCATCAGTGAGTCCAGCACTAGCGGGAGTTCAGATACGCAGTATTTT.